The next 29 T cell receptor beta chains were all read from a single sample in a study of control samples from healthy donors and cancer patients. Sequencing used immunoSEQ multiplex PCR; TCRdb keeps in-frame clones, though not all of them. Counted here are 95,000 to 150,000 clones, around nine tenths occurring once; the ten biggest clones make up 9.5% to 13%. The specimen sequenced was blood. Receptor source: a man aged 30-40 years in good health.

The V gene is TRBV11-2, the J gene TRBJ1-2; D is ambiguous. Germline V gene lookup returns CDR1 SGHAT and CDR2 FQNNGV. Trimming left V 2 bases short and J 1 base short, with 5 bases between. The CDR3 sequence is 13 residues long. CDR3 nucleotides: TGTGCCAGCAGCTTAAACAGTAACTATGGCTACACCTTC. It encodes CASSLNSNYGYTF.

The chain employs TRBV7-6 and TRBJ2-7; D possibly corresponds to TRBD1 (6 bases). The V end was cut by 5 bases, the J end by 10 bases, with 21 bases between. The CDR3 covers 14 residues. Germline CDR1 reads SGHVS; CDR2 reads FNYEAQ. CDR3 DNA: TGTGCCAGCAGCCCACGGGACATTAAAACGGGCCAGTACTTC. Translation: CASSPRDIKTGQYF.

This clone was counted between two and nine times. The chain combines TRBV6-5 with TRBJ1-1; D is possibly TRBD1 (5 bases). The CDR3 has 15 amino acids. V gave up 0 bases and J gave up 4 bases, with 12 bases separating them. The V gene's germline CDR1 is MNHEY and CDR2 SVGAGI. CDR3 amino acids: CASSYSRQGSTEAFF. The CDR3 bases are TGTGCCAGCAGTTACTCAAGGCAGGGTTCCACTGAAGCTTTCTTT.

The chain combines TRBV24-1 with TRBJ1-2; possible D gene TRBD1, 6 bases. Trimming cost V 2 bases and J 8 bases, with 11 bases left between them. There are 13 residues in the CDR3. Germline lookup yields CDR1 KGHDR and CDR2 SFDVKD. CDR3 DNA sequence: TGTGCCACCAGTGATTCTACAGGGTTAGGCTACACCTTC. This translates into CATSDSTGLGYTF.

The chain combines TRBV7-2 with TRBJ2-1; unclear D gene. Germline V lookup: CDR1 SGHTA, CDR2 FQGNSA. The CDR3 is 15 residues long. V shed 1 base and J shed 2 bases, with 9 bases lying between them. The DNA for the CDR3 is TGTGCCAGCAGCTTAGTCACTGTCCCCTACAATGAGCAGTTCTTC. Translation gives CASSLVTVPYNEQFF.

J is TRBJ2-2 and V is TRBV11-2; 7 positions match TRBD2. The CDR3 covers 15 residues. Germline V CDR1 and CDR2: SGHAT, FQNNGV. The ends lost 2 bases at V and 4 bases at J; junction bases unmatched: 4. The CDR3 coding sequence is TGTGCCAGCAGCTTATTGACTAGCAGCACCGGGGAGCTGTTTTTT. Residues: CASSLLTSSTGELFF.

The gene calls are TRBV5-8 and TRBJ2-2; no definite D call. Trimming stripped 1 base from V and 1 base from J, with 11 bases between. CDR1 is SGHTS, CDR2 YDEGEE, per germline. The CDR3 contains 16 residues. CDR3 sequence reads: CASSLWWAVNTGELFF. Written as DNA, the CDR3 is TGTGCCAGCAGCTTGTGGTGGGCGGTGAACACCGGGGAGCTGTTTTTT.

A note on this clone: Sequence at one end of the junction differs from germline and may be a read error. The chain joins TRBV6-1 to TRBJ2-7; 10 bases agree with TRBD2. The CDR3 covers 15 residues. Germline values: CDR1 MNHNS, CDR2 SASEGT. CDR3 nucleotides: TGTGCCAGCAGAGAAGGAGGGACTAGCGTTGACGAGCAGTACTTC. Translating it yields CASREGGTSVDEQYF.

The chain couples TRBV7-8 to TRBJ1-3; D remains ambiguous. CDR3 size: 16 residues. Trimming cost V 2 bases and J 0 bases, with 11 bases left between them. Germline V gives CDR1 SGHVS, CDR2 FQNEAQ. This CDR3 reads CASSLWGESSGNTIYF. CDR3 coding DNA: TGTGCCAGCAGCTTATGGGGAGAGAGCTCTGGAAACACCATATATTTT.

The rearrangement joins TRBV7-2 to TRBJ1-2; D may be TRBD1 (6 bases). V lost 0 bases and J lost 7, with 18 bases in between. This CDR3 has 16 residues. Per the germline V gene, CDR1 is SGHTA and CDR2 is FQGNSA. The CDR3 nucleotides read TGTGCCAGCAGCTTAGCGCTGGGACACCGGTTAGCTGGCTACACCTTC. Amino acid sequence: CASSLALGHRLAGYTF.

The chain carries TRBV3-1 (or the pseudogene TRBV3-2) and TRBJ1-5; D is possibly TRBD1 (6 bases). With 3 bases removed from V and 7 bases from J, the gap between germline ends came to 10 bases. The CDR3 is 13 residues long. Germline-derived CDR1 and CDR2 are LGHDT and YNNKEL (reference sequence). CDR3: CASSQDSRQPQHF. CDR3 DNA sequence: TGTGCCAGCAGCCAGGACAGTAGGCAGCCCCAGCATTTT.

This clone occurred many times. The genes are TRBV6-5 and TRBJ2-7; TRBD1 agrees at 9 bases. In germline, CDR1 is MNHEY, CDR2 SVGAGI. The CDR3 has 15 residues. Trimming at V came to 2 bases and at J to 4 bases, leaving 6 bases not matched to a gene. The CDR3 region is CASSYRGQGLYEQYF. Written as DNA, the CDR3 is TGTGCCAGCAGTTACCGCGGACAGGGGCTATACGAGCAGTACTTC.

V usage is TRBV7-8 and J usage is TRBJ1-4; no definite D call. Germline loops: CDR1 SGHVS, CDR2 FQNEAQ. Between the trimmed V and J ends, which lost 1 base and 5 bases, there was a span of 8 bases. The CDR3 consists of 14 residues. The CDR3 here is CASSLEGRNEKLFF. CDR3 nucleotide sequence: TGTGCCAGCAGCTTAGAGGGTAGGAATGAAAAACTGTTTTTT.

The V and J genes are TRBV5-1 and TRBJ2-1, with D maybe TRBD2 (5 bases). CDR1 and CDR2 (germline): SGHRS, YFSETQ. V shed 0 bases and J shed 12 bases, with 16 bases lying between them. This CDR3 has 14 amino acids. This CDR3 is CASSLVKEQAGQFF. CDR3 bases: TGCGCCAGCAGCTTGGTAAAGGAGCAGGCGGGGCAGTTCTTC.

The rearrangement links TRBV5-1 to TRBJ1-4, with D unresolved. V was trimmed by 5 bases and J by 0 bases, leaving 8 bases between them. The CDR3 covers 14 residues. Germline CDR1 reads SGHRS; CDR2 reads YFSETQ. Here the CDR3 reads CASRGFATNEKLFF. The CDR3, as DNA: TGCGCCAGCAGAGGGTTTGCAACTAATGAAAAACTGTTTTTT. Full variable domain (outside the CDR3, taken from reference TRBV5-1 and TRBJ1-4): KAGVTQTPRYLIKTRGQQVTLSCSPISGHRSVSWYQQTPGQGLQFLFEYFSETQRNKGNFPGRFSGRQFSNSRSEMNVSTLELGDSALYLCASRGFATNEKLFFGSGTQLSVL.

This clone occurred once. V and J are TRBV5-8 and TRBJ2-7, with no clear D. V gave up 3 bases and J gave up 0 bases, with 7 bases separating them. Germline CDR1 reads SGHTS; CDR2 reads YDEGEE. The CDR3 has 13 amino acids. The CDR3 DNA sequence: TGTGCCAGCAGCTCGAGGAGCTCCTACGAGCAGTACTTC. Protein sequence: CASSSRSSYEQYF.

CDR3 protein: CASSPRDRDGNTIYF. For the CDR3, the DNA is TGTGCCAGCAGCCCCCGGGACAGGGATGGAAACACCATATATTTT. The chain couples TRBV9 to TRBJ1-3; 9 nucleotides agree with TRBD1. The germline V gene has CDR1 SGDLS and CDR2 YYNGEE. This CDR3 comprises 15 residues. The V and J ends lost 4 bases and 3 bases, in that order; junction bases with no gene match: 5.

The chain is built from TRBV30 and TRBJ1-5; 10 nucleotides align to TRBD1. The V and J ends lost 2 bases and 7 bases, in that order; junction bases with no gene match: 2. This CDR3 is 13 amino acids long. CDR1 is GTSNPN and CDR2 is SVGIG in the germline V gene (reference sequence). Written as DNA, the CDR3 is TGTGCCTGGAGTACGGGACAGGGGCAGCCCCAGCATTTT. Its protein is CAWSTGQGQPQHF.

V is TRBV29-1 and J is TRBJ1-1; D not resolved. Trimming pared 4 bases from V and 1 base from J, leaving 7 bases between. The germline CDR1 and CDR2 sequences are SQVTM and ANQGSEA. The CDR3 totals 12 residues. The CDR3 here is CSVVRGNTEAFF. In DNA form, the CDR3 reads TGCAGCGTTGTTCGTGGGAACACTGAAGCTTTCTTT. Full variable domain (remainder filled in from reference TRBV29-1 and TRBJ1-1): SAVISQKPSRDICQRGTSLTIQCQVDSQVTMMFWYRQQPGQSLTLIATANQGSEATYESGFVIDKFPISRPNLTFSTLTVSNMSPEDSSIYLCSVVRGNTEAFFGQGTRLTVV.

The J gene is TRBJ2-7, the V gene TRBV30, with D possibly being TRBD1 (5 bases). Trimming removed 3 bases from V and 3 bases from J, with 9 bases in between. CDR3 length: 12 residues. Per germline, CDR1 GTSNPN and CDR2 SVGIG (reference sequence). CDR3 DNA: TGTGCCTGGAGCTCAGACAGCTACGAGCAGTACTTC. Its translation: CAWSSDSYEQYF.

This clone was counted a few times. The chain is built from TRBV10-3 and TRBJ1-1; the D is unclear. Trimming shortened V by 3 bases and J by 3 bases, and 5 bases separated the two germline ends. This CDR3 region has 12 residues. The V gene's germline CDR1 is ENHRY and CDR2 SYGVKD. The CDR3 loop is CAISDGYTEAFF. The CDR3 bases are TGTGCCATCAGTGATGGGTACACTGAAGCTTTCTTT.

The chain combines TRBV27 with TRBJ1-2; TRBD1 is a possible D gene (6 bases). Germline loops: CDR1 MNHEY, CDR2 SMNVEV (reference sequence). The CDR3 runs 13 residues. The V gene lost 2 bases and the J gene lost 3 bases, with 7 bases spanning the gap. CDR3 in DNA: TGTGCCAGCAGTTTACACAGGGACTATGGCTACACCTTC. Translating gives CASSLHRDYGYTF.

The chain has TRBV27 and TRBJ2-1; 9 nucleotides agree with TRBD1. CDR3 length: 19 amino acids. V gave up 6 bases and J gave up 2 bases; unmatched junction bases: 17. The V gene's germline CDR1 is MNHEY and CDR2 SMNVEV (reference sequence). CDR3 residues: CASRDTGTGFQIAYNEQFF. In DNA form, the CDR3 reads TGTGCCAGCAGAGACACCGGGACAGGGTTCCAGATAGCCTACAATGAGCAGTTCTTC.

This clone was counted only a few times. The V and J genes are TRBV30 and TRBJ1-3, with a weak D call TRBD1 (5 bases). The V end lost 0 bases, the J end lost 8 bases, and 17 bases lay between the germline ends. The CDR3 is 15 residues long. Germline assignment: CDR1 GTSNPN and CDR2 SVGIG (reference sequence). CDR3 residues: CAWSVNAGLLDTIYF. Here the CDR3 DNA reads TGTGCCTGGAGTGTAAATGCAGGGCTTTTGGACACCATATATTTT.

J is TRBJ1-6 and V is TRBV10-2; D gene ambiguous. The CDR3 is made up of 12 amino acids. Germline CDR1 and CDR2: WSHSY and SAAADI. V was shortened by 3 bases and J by 6 bases, with 3 bases between the two germline ends. The CDR3 here is CASSDGNSPLHF. In nucleotides, the CDR3 is TGCGCCAGCAGTGACGGTAATTCACCCCTCCACTTT.

This clone was seen a few times. The chain is built from TRBV29-1 and TRBJ1-6, with a weak D call TRBD1 (6 bases). This CDR3 has 20 residues. Germline CDR1 reads SQVTM; CDR2 reads ANQGSEA. V lost 3 bases, J lost 3 bases, and 27 bases lay in between. This CDR3 is CSVDRWGIAGHYFYNSPLHF. The CDR3 coding sequence is TGCAGCGTTGATAGGTGGGGAATTGCGGGACATTACTTCTATAATTCACCCCTCCACTTT.

This chain connects TRBV9 to TRBJ1-1; D is unresolved. CDR3 size: 15 residues. V gave up 3 bases and J gave up 1 base, with 13 bases separating them. CDR1 is SGDLS and CDR2 is YYNGEE in the germline V gene. For the CDR3, the DNA is TGTGCCAGCAGCGCAATTGGACTGTCGAACACTGAAGCTTTCTTT. This translates into CASSAIGLSNTEAFF.

V is TRBV27 and J is TRBJ1-5; the D is unclear. CDR3 length: 12 residues. The germline V gene encodes CDR1 MNHEY and CDR2 SMNVEV (reference sequence). V was cut by 4 bases and J by 7 bases, with 8 bases left in between. CDR3 sequence reads: CASSSMGQPQHF. As DNA, the CDR3 is TGTGCCAGCAGTTCGATGGGACAGCCCCAGCATTTT.

This clone was picked up one time. CDR3 sequence: CASSEGLRGNSNQPQHF. For the CDR3, the DNA is TGTGCCAGCAGTGAGGGTCTCAGGGGCAATAGCAATCAGCCCCAGCATTTT. The chain joins TRBV2 to TRBJ1-5, with D possibly matching TRBD1 (6 bases). The germline gives CDR1 SNHLY, CDR2 FYNNEI. CDR3 length: 17 residues. The V end was cut by 3 bases, the J end by 0 bases, with 15 bases between.